The sequence of this TCR beta chain was determined in a study of CD8+ T cells in alopecia areata. Overall study: Those patients who were treated received oral tofacitinib, which was given at 5 to 10 mg twice daily for moderate-to-severe alopecia areata. The investigators scored severity in treated patients by the percentage of affected scalp area.

RNA, once extracted, was reverse transcribed into cDNA for use as the sequencing template. Measured with immunoSEQ multiplex PCR; TCRdb has only the in-frame clones, and not every one. The table includes about 160,000 clones, about two thirds detected once. This clone was recorded only once. CDR1 and CDR2 (germline): KGHSH, LQKENI. The CDR3 is 15 amino acids. Deletions cut 6 bases from V and 0 bases from J, with 11 bases between. The treatment: oral pan-JAK inhibitor, 5-10 mg twice daily. The chain has TRBV18 and TRBJ2-2; D not certain. The receptor's source is a human donor with alopecia areata. Source: CD4+ T cells sorted from blood, taken at week 4, from a patient treated with tofacitinib. The CDR3 loop reads CASSTSGPNTGELFF. The CDR3 bases are TGTGCCAGCTCGACGTCCGGCCCGAACACCGGGGAGCTGTTTTTT. The complete variable domain, with remaining parts taken from reference TRBV18 and TRBJ2-2, reads NAGVMQNPRHLVRRRGQEARLRCSPMKGHSHVYWYRQLPEEGLKFMVYLQKENIIDESGMPKERFSAEFPKEGPSILRIQQVVRGDSAAYFCASSTSGPNTGELFFGEGSRLTVL.